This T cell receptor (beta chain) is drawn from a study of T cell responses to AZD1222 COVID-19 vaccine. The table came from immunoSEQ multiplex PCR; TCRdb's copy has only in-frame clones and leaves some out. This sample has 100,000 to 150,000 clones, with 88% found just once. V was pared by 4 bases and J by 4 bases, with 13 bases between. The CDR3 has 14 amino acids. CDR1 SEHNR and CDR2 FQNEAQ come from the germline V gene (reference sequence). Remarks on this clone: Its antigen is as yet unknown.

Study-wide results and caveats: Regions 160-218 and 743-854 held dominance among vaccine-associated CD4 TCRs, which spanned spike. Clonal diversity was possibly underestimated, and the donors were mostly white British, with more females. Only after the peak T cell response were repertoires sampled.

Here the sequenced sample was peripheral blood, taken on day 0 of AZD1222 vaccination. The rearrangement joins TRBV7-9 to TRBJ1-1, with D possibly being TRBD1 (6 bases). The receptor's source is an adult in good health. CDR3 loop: CASSSQGGGTEAFF. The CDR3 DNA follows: TGTGCCAGCAGCTCACAGGGTGGGGGCACTGAAGCTTTCTTT.